The clone carrying this T cell receptor (beta chain) was observed at least ten times. Its target is unknown. Trimming cost V 2 bases and J 2 bases; bases outside gene matches: 11. This CDR3 has 18 amino acids. Looked up from germline, CDR1 is MNHEY and CDR2 is SVGEGT. The sample originates from a study of Graves' ophthalmopathy and Graves' hyperthyroidism. Study observations and caveats: Prediction of ophthalmopathy progression reached around 71% sensitivity and roughly 72% specificity.

Investigators amplified TCR beta CDR3 regions from RNA transcripts. An opening RT-PCR round employed HTBI primers and preceded a second-round multiplex PCR. Each CDR3 protein is one row after TCRdb ran MiXCR on the multiplex PCR reads. Here the sample spans some 390,000 distinct CDR3 sequences, 18% being singletons. The sequenced sample was peripheral blood. This chain joins TRBV6-2 or TRBV6-3 and TRBJ2-2, with 7 positions matching TRBD2. The TCR was taken from a woman between 18 and 30 years old with Graves' ophthalmopathy. CDR3 sequence: CASSYGVGGGRNTGELFF. The CDR3 DNA reads as TGTGCCAGCAGTTACGGCGTGGGGGGGGGGAGAAACACCGGGGAGCTGTTTTTT.